This passage covers 19 T cell receptor beta chains from one sample sequenced in a study of blood T cell repertoires in COVID-19. Data came from immunoSEQ multiplex PCR; TCRdb stores just in-frame clones and leaves some out. The data contain about 440,000 clones, 90% of them singletons. What was sequenced was PBMCs or T cells enriched from blood (not recorded which). These receptors were taken from a man aged 18-30 years who had recovered from COVID-19.

The rearrangement joins TRBV5-1 to TRBJ1-1; D is unresolved. V lost 0 bases and J 6 bases, leaving 12 bases between the germline ends. Germline V gives CDR1 SGHRS, CDR2 YFSETQ. The CDR3 is 14 amino acids. CDR3 DNA sequence: TGCGCCAGCAGCTTGGCCGGAGGTCCCCCTGAAGCTTTCTTT. Translated, it gives CASSLAGGPPEAFF. Together with reference TRBV5-1 and TRBJ1-1, the CDR3 gives the full variable domain: KAGVTQTPRYLIKTRGQQVTLSCSPISGHRSVSWYQQTPGQGLQFLFEYFSETQRNKGNFPGRFSGRQFSNSRSEMNVSTLELGDSALYLCASSLAGGPPEAFFGQGTRLTVV.

The chain recombines TRBV9 with TRBJ1-1, with D possibly being TRBD1 (5 bases). Germline CDR1 reads SGDLS; CDR2 reads YYNGEE. V lost 6 bases, J lost 2 bases, and 11 bases lay in between. CDR3 size: 13 residues. CDR3 coding DNA: TGTGCCAGCAATTCCGGGGGAAACACTGAAGCTTTCTTT. Protein: CASNSGGNTEAFF. Full variable domain (missing parts from reference TRBV9 and TRBJ1-1): DSGVTQTPKHLITATGQRVTLRCSPRSGDLSVYWYQQSLDQGLQFLIQYYNGEERAKGNILERFSAQQFPDLHSELNLSSLELGDSALYFCASNSGGNTEAFFGQGTRLTVV.

The V and J genes are TRBV5-4 and TRBJ1-1, with D perhaps matching TRBD1 (6 bases). CDR1 is SGHNT, CDR2 YYREEE, per germline (reference sequence). Trimming stripped 0 bases from V and 6 bases from J, with 9 bases between. This CDR3 is built from 13 residues. CDR3 DNA sequence: TGTGCCAGCAGCTTGGTGGGGGGGCCTGAAGCTTTCTTT. It is translated as CASSLVGGPEAFF.

The rearrangement uses TRBV14 and TRBJ1-6; TRBD1 is a possible D gene (6 bases). V was shortened by 0 bases and J by 4 bases, with 7 bases between the two germline ends. Germline CDR1 is SGHDN and CDR2 is FVKESK. The length of the CDR3 is 15 residues. The CDR3 is CASSQEDRYNSPLHF. The CDR3 DNA reads TGTGCCAGCAGCCAAGAGGACAGATATAATTCACCCCTCCACTTT. Supplemented by reference TRBV14 and TRBJ1-6, the full variable domain reads EAGVTQFPSHSVIEKGQTVTLRCDPISGHDNLYWYRRVMGKEIKFLLHFVKESKQDESGMPNNRFLAERTGGTYSTLKVQPAELEDSGVYFCASSQEDRYNSPLHFGNGTRLTVT.

This clone showed up just once. V is TRBV10-2 and J is TRBJ1-2, with no clear D. The germline V and J ends were trimmed by 4 bases and 3 bases, with 18 bases remaining between them. The CDR3 length is 16 residues. Germline CDR1 is WSHSY and CDR2 is SAAADI. The CDR3 DNA follows: TGCGCCAGCAGTGCAACGAATCCGGACTGGGACTATGGCTACACCTTC. Translating it yields CASSATNPDWDYGYTF.

The V and J genes are TRBV28 and TRBJ1-3; D is possibly TRBD1 (5 bases). This CDR3 contains 15 residues. Trimming shortened V by 5 bases and J by 2 bases, and 13 bases separated the two germline ends. CDR1 and CDR2 from the germline V gene are MDHEN and SYDVKM. The CDR3 reads CASSRPLRAGNTIYF. CDR3 bases: TGTGCCAGCAGTCGCCCCCTCAGGGCTGGAAACACCATATATTTT.

DNA of the CDR3: TGTGCCAGCAGCTACTCCGGGACACATAATTCACCCCTCCACTTT. It encodes CASSYSGTHNSPLHF. The V and J genes are TRBV7-8 and TRBJ1-6, with D maybe TRBD1 (6 bases). This CDR3 is 15 amino acids long. Trimming shortened V by 4 bases and J by 5 bases, and 12 bases separated the two germline ends. Germline values: CDR1 SGHVS, CDR2 FQNEAQ. Full variable domain (remainder filled in from reference TRBV7-8 and TRBJ1-6): GAGVSQSPRYKVAKRGQDVALRCDPISGHVSLFWYQQALGQGPEFLTYFQNEAQLDKSGLPSDRFFAERPEGSVSTLKIQRTQQEDSAVYLCASSYSGTHNSPLHFGNGTRLTVT.

The chain links TRBV29-1 to TRBJ2-1, with TRBD2 matching over 8 bases. V dropped 5 bases and J dropped 8; count of bases not matched to a gene: 8. Germline V gene data show CDR1 as SQVTM and CDR2 as ANQGSEA. CDR3 length: 13 amino acids. The CDR3 sequence is CSVSSGRKDEQFF. For the CDR3, the DNA is TGCAGCGTTTCCAGCGGGAGAAAAGATGAGCAGTTCTTC.

The V gene is TRBV28, the J gene TRBJ1-1; TRBD1 matches 8 bases. Germline V gene data show CDR1 as MDHEN and CDR2 as SYDVKM. J lost 4 bases, V lost 9 bases, and 4 bases had no gene match. The CDR3 is 12 residues long. The CDR3 is CASKTGATEAFF. The CDR3 DNA reads TGTGCCAGTAAGACAGGGGCCACTGAAGCTTTCTTT.

V and J are TRBV28 and TRBJ1-5; 9 bases agree with TRBD1. Looked up from germline, CDR1 is MDHEN and CDR2 is SYDVKM. The trim removed 2 bases at V and 10 bases at J, leaving 12 bases unmatched. CDR3 length equals 16 residues. The CDR3, as DNA: TGTGCCAGCAGTTTAAGCGGGACAGGGTTAGGGATTCCCCAGCATTTT. Residues: CASSLSGTGLGIPQHF.

The chain employs TRBV7-9 and TRBJ1-1; D gene unclear. This CDR3 has 14 residues. Germline V gene lookup returns CDR1 SEHNR and CDR2 FQNEAQ (reference sequence). V lost 1 base, J lost 1 base, and 7 bases lay in between. The CDR3 nucleotides are TGTGCCAGCAGCTTAGACCCAGAGAACACTGAAGCTTTCTTT. This gives the protein CASSLDPENTEAFF.

This rearrangement joins TRBV10-3 to TRBJ1-4, with 8 positions matching TRBD1. The ends lost 9 bases at V and 1 base at J; junction bases unmatched: 4. The length of the CDR3 is 14 residues. The V gene's germline CDR1 is ENHRY and CDR2 SYGVKD. CDR3 nucleotide sequence: TGTGCCATAAAGGACAGGGAAACTAATGAAAAACTGTTTTTT. This codes for CAIKDRETNEKLFF.

The J gene is TRBJ2-7, the V gene TRBV5-1, with a weak D call TRBD1 (5 bases). The V and J ends lost 4 bases and 2 bases respectively, with 16 bases between them. The length of the CDR3 is 15 residues. Germline lookup yields CDR1 SGHRS and CDR2 YFSETQ. The CDR3 region is CASSPGPAGTYEQYF. As DNA, the CDR3 is TGCGCCAGCAGCCCCGGACCTGCAGGGACCTACGAGCAGTACTTC.

This chain uses TRBV6-5 with TRBJ2-5; weak D call: TRBD2 (6 bases). V lost 11 bases and J 3 bases, leaving 16 bases between the germline ends. The CDR3 runs to 13 residues. Germline CDR1 and CDR2: MNHEY and SVGAGI. The CDR3 region is CAGKAGPKETQYF. CDR3 bases: TGTGCCGGAAAGGCGGGGCCAAAAGAGACCCAGTACTTC.

The CDR3 sequence: CASRTAYEQYF. CDR3 in DNA: TGTGCCAGCCGGACAGCCTACGAGCAGTACTTC. This chain uses TRBV6-5 with TRBJ2-7; possible D gene TRBD1, 6 bases. The V and J ends lost 8 bases and 2 bases respectively, with 7 bases between them. Germline CDR1 reads MNHEY; CDR2 reads SVGAGI. The CDR3 loop spans 11 amino acids.

This chain uses TRBV5-6 with TRBJ2-7, with 14 bases lining up with TRBD2. Trimming removed 4 bases from V and 5 bases from J; junction bases left unmatched: 14. CDR1 is SGHDT, CDR2 YYEEEE, per germline. The CDR3 runs 18 residues. DNA for the CDR3: TGTGCCAGCAGCCTACCGGGACTAGCGGGAGAGGGGGGCAACGAGCAGTACTTC. Encoded protein: CASSLPGLAGEGGNEQYF.

In its sample, this clone was seen once. This rearrangement joins TRBV11-1 to TRBJ2-1; unclear D gene. Germline CDR1 and CDR2: SGHAT and FQDESV (reference sequence). Trimming stripped 1 base from V and 4 bases from J, with 14 bases between. CDR3 length: 16 amino acids. The DNA for the CDR3 is TGTGCCAGCAGCTTAGATCCGCTGGCAACGTACAATGAGCAGTTCTTC. Its protein is CASSLDPLATYNEQFF.

The rearrangement links TRBV27 to TRBJ1-4, with TRBD1 as a possible D gene (5 bases). The CDR3 is made up of 12 amino acids. CDR1 and CDR2 (germline): MNHEY, SMNVEV (reference sequence). The germline V and J ends were trimmed by 6 bases and 10 bases, with 12 bases remaining between them. In DNA, the CDR3 is TGTGCCAGCAGCGCCGCCCAGGGAAAACTGTTTTTT. Translating it yields CASSAAQGKLFF.

The chain uses TRBV10-3 and TRBJ1-1, with a weak D call TRBD1 (6 bases). The CDR3 contains 14 residues. V gave up 2 bases and J gave up 5 bases, with 12 bases separating them. The V gene's germline CDR1 is ENHRY and CDR2 SYGVKD. The CDR3 nucleotides are TGTGCCATCAGTGAGCCCTCAGGGGAGACTGAAGCTTTCTTT. Translation gives CAISEPSGETEAFF.